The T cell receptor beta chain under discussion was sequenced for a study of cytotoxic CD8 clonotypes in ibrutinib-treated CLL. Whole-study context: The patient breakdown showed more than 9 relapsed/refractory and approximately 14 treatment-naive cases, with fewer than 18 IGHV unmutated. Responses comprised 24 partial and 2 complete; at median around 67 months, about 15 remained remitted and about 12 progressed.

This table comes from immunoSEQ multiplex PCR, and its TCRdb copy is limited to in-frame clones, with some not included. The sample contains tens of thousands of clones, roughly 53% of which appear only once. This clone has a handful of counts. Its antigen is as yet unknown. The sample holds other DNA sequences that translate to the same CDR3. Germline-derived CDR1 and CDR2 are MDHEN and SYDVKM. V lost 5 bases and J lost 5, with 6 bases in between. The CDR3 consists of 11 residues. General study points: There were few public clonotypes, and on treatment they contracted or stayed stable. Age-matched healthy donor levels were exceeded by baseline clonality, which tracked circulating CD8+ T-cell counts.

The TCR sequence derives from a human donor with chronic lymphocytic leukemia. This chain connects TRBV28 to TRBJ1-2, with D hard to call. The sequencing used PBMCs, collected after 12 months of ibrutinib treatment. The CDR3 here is CASSPGYGYTF. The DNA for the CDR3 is TGTGCCAGCAGTCCTGGATATGGCTACACCTTC.